This T cell receptor (beta chain) was profiled in a study of cytomegalovirus exposure and HLA in healthy donors. PCR was performed using 60 Vbeta and 13 Jbeta primers. TCRdb keeps only in-frame clones here, not all; method: immunoSEQ multiplex PCR. In the table there are about 170,000 clones, 75% to 90% of which are singletons. This receptor was identified in a male donor in good health and CMV-seronegative. Material for sequencing was PBMCs.

As DNA, the CDR3 is TGTGCCAGCAGCCCACAGACCGAGATGAACACTGAAGCTTTCTTT. Translating gives CASSPQTEMNTEAFF. This rearrangement joins TRBV5-4 to TRBJ1-1; D remains unclear. Per the germline V gene, CDR1 is SGHNT and CDR2 is YYREEE (reference sequence). With 4 bases removed from V and 0 bases from J, the gap between germline ends came to 13 bases. The CDR3 consists of 15 residues.